The TCR beta chain under discussion was sequenced for a study of TIL therapy for anti-PD-1-resistant metastatic lung cancer. Whole-study results and caveats: Treatment-naive, never-smoker and oncogene-addicted patients were overrepresented in this highly selected cohort.

This was the immunoSEQ v3 assay. Generated by immunoSEQ multiplex PCR, the TCRdb table keeps only in-frame clones and is missing some. The sample carries roughly 10,000 clones, 50% to 60% recorded once. Germline CDR1 reads GTSNPN; CDR2 reads SVGIG (reference sequence). The V end lost 1 base, the J end lost 7 bases, and 20 bases lay between the germline ends. CDR3 length: 15 amino acids. This clone was picked up a small number of times. As yet, its antigen is unknown. As to time point: pre-treatment sample, taken before nivolumab and TIL therapy. Tumor tissue came from excised metastases, mostly pleural nodules or supraclavicular lymph nodes. Patients then received nivolumab; progressors got lymphodepletion, TIL and IL-2.

The TCR comes from a person between 25 and 79 years old with non-small cell lung cancer. The gene calls are TRBV30 and TRBJ2-7; D uncertain. This specimen consisted of tumor tissue, obtained at baseline. This chain's CDR3 is CAWSEVLDGPREQYF. CDR3 coding DNA: TGTGCCTGGAGTGAGGTCCTAGATGGCCCGAGGGAGCAGTACTTC.